This T cell receptor beta chain appears in the sequencing data of a study of human T cells and chemical hapten exposure. Study-wide background: The patch tests put 0.01% DPC on the skin of the upper back and were read 6 days later. Study-level results: Expanded TCRs clustered into significantly more large CDR3 similarity groups than controls, the analysis revealed.

Specified time point: patch test 2, 6 weeks after DPC sensitization. The treatment is: therapeutic diphenylcyclopropenone sensitization with weekly scalp DPC. People who gave samples had alopecia, were 18 to 70 years old, and were suitable for DPC. This CDR3 comprises 17 residues. The junction had 11 bases not matched to a gene; V was cut back by 1 base and J by 4 bases. CDR1 and CDR2 from the germline V gene are MDHEN and SYDVKM. In the authors' workflow: Sample TCR totals centred on a median of around 92,000, ranging about 23,224 to 700,000. TCRdb ran MiXCR on the RACE reads and lists one entry per CDR3 protein. None of the V and J calls come from the authors' own analysis; TCRdb made them. The sample gives over 130,000 distinct CDR3 sequences, about 10% of which show up once; around 1.4% is in the top ten. This clonotype was seen only a few times. Its antigen is still unknown.

The chain recombines TRBV28 with TRBJ2-3, with 7 bases aligning to TRBD2. Sequenced here: whole blood, sampled in connection with sensitization to the hapten diphenylcyclopropenone (DPC). The clonotype was recovered from a woman between 50 and 59 years old with alopecia areata. Some clones in this sample may be carry-over from other donors' samples. CDR3 DNA sequence: TGTGCCAGCAGTTTATCCCTCGTAGCGGGTATGGCAGATACGCAGTATTTT. Translated: CASSLSLVAGMADTQYF. Filled out from reference TRBV28 and TRBJ2-3, the complete variable domain reads DVKVTQSSRYLVKRTGEKVFLECVQDMDHENMFWYRQDPGLGLRLIYFSYDVKMKEKGDIPEGYSVSREKKERFSLILESASTNQTSMYLCASSLSLVAGMADTQYFGPGTRLTVL.